The 5 T cell receptor beta chains below were found in one sample sequenced in a study of blood T cell repertoires in COVID-19. Profiled with immunoSEQ multiplex PCR; TCRdb holds only in-frame clones, not every one. The sample records some 85,000 clones, about 83% being singletons. Sequencing was done on a sample of peripheral blood. The origin of the receptors is a human donor in a cohort sampled during active COVID-19.

This chain joins TRBV28 and TRBJ2-2; tentative D call: TRBD1 (5 bases). The V gene lost 7 bases and the J gene lost 2 bases, with 17 bases spanning the gap. The germline CDR1 and CDR2 sequences are MDHEN and SYDVKM. The CDR3 loop spans 16 amino acids. CDR3 residues: CASTPWQGRNTGELFF. The DNA of the CDR3 is TGTGCCAGCACCCCCTGGCAGGGTCGAAACACCGGGGAGCTGTTTTTT.

The J gene is TRBJ2-7, the V gene TRBV3-1 (or the pseudogene TRBV3-2); 7 bases fit TRBD2. The CDR3 runs to 17 residues. The germline V gene has CDR1 LGHDT and CDR2 YNNKEL (reference sequence). Germline trimming cut 4 bases from V and 1 base from J; bases unmatched to any gene: 13. CDR3 DNA sequence: TGTGCCAGCAGCCCCCTCCGGGCAACGGGAGGTTCCTACGAGCAGTACTTC. As protein: CASSPLRATGGSYEQYF.

This sequence joins TRBV5-1 and TRBJ2-3, with D uncertain. The germline V and J ends were trimmed by 3 bases and 3 bases, with 5 bases remaining between them. The germline CDR1 and CDR2 sequences are SGHRS and YFSETQ. The CDR3 extends over 12 amino acids. The chain's CDR3 is CASSSLTDTQYF. In nucleotides, the CDR3 is TGCGCCAGCAGCTCATTGACAGATACGCAGTATTTT. Looking up the rest from reference TRBV5-1 and TRBJ2-3 gives the full variable domain: KAGVTQTPRYLIKTRGQQVTLSCSPISGHRSVSWYQQTPGQGLQFLFEYFSETQRNKGNFPGRFSGRQFSNSRSEMNVSTLELGDSALYLCASSSLTDTQYFGPGTRLTVL.

The chain recombines TRBV10-3 with TRBJ2-1, with 9 bases that match TRBD1. With 5 bases clipped from V and 7 bases from J, the junction kept 12 bases outside the gene matches. The CDR3 spans 16 residues. Germline CDR1 ENHRY, CDR2 SYGVKD. The CDR3 nucleotides read TGTGCCATCAGTTACTCTGGGACAGGGAATGGAAATGAGCAGTTCTTC. It codes for CAISYSGTGNGNEQFF.

The chain combines TRBV7-2 with TRBJ2-3, with TRBD2 identical over 11 bases. The V gene end was trimmed by 5 bases and the J gene end by 1 base; junction bases not matched to a gene: 2. This CDR3 comprises 15 residues. CDR1 and CDR2 (germline): SGHTA, FQGNSA. CDR3 protein: CASSETSGGTDTQYF. CDR3 coding DNA: TGTGCCAGCAGCGAGACTAGCGGGGGCACAGATACGCAGTATTTT.